This is a list of T cell receptor beta chains from one sample in a study of T cells after yellow fever vaccination. TCRdb re-called the 5' RACE reads with MiXCR, one entry per CDR3 protein. This sample carries 150,000 to 200,000 distinct CDR3 sequences, 5.5% to 7.5% of them seen once, and the ten largest clones take more than 2.5%. The sequenced sample was CD4+ T cells sorted from PBMCs, obtained 5 days after the first yellow fever vaccination. These receptors came from a man aged 18 to 29 who received the YFV17D yellow fever vaccine. Both conserved end residues are part of each CDR3. D genes are given only for firm matches. Clone sizes are given selectively: once, few, many, or a class where the clone is expanded.

TRBJ2-3,NA,many,TRBV28,TGTGCCAGCAGTTTAACTAGCACAGATACGCAGTATTTT,CASSLTSTDTQYF
TRBJ2-5,TRBD2,few,TRBV30,TGTGCCTGTCTAGCGGGGGGGGGAAAGACCCAGTACTTC,CACLAGGGKTQYF
TRBJ1-6,TRBD1,many,TRBV12-3/TRBV12-4,TGTGCCAGCAGCACACAGGGGCTCGGGACACCCCTCCACTTT,CASSTQGLGTPLHF
TRBJ2-1,NA,many,TRBV14,TGTGCCAGCAGCCAATATGTAGGTGGGGAGGCCGGGCGGAATGAGCAGTTCTTC,CASSQYVGGEAGRNEQFF
TRBJ2-1,TRBD2,many,TRBV5-1,TGCGCCACCTGCCCCAATAGCGGGACCGAGCAGTTCTTC,CATCPNSGTEQFF
TRBJ2-2,NA,few,TRBV25-1,TGTGCCAGCAGTCTCTCAGGGGTAGGAACCGGGGAGCTGTTTTTT,CASSLSGVGTGELFF
TRBJ2-3,TRBD1,many,TRBV7-3,TGTGCCAGCAGCTTCAGGGGGTCAGATACGCAGTATTTT,CASSFRGSDTQYF
TRBJ1-5,NA,many,TRBV7-2,TGTGCCAGCAGCTTAGGCAGGGATCAGCCCCAGCATTTT,CASSLGRDQPQHF
TRBJ2-5,TRBD2,many,TRBV28,TGTGCCAGCAGTGGGGGGTTAGCGGGGCAAGAGACCCAGTACTTC,CASSGGLAGQETQYF
TRBJ2-5,TRBD1,many,TRBV5-1,TGCGCCAGCAGCTTGGGGACAGGGGGCAGCCAAGAGACCCAGTACTTC,CASSLGTGGSQETQYF
TRBJ1-1,NA,many,TRBV6-6,TGTGCCAGCAAGGAGGAGAGGGAAACTGAAGCTTTCTTT,CASKEERETEAFF
TRBJ1-2,TRBD1,NA,TRBV3-1,TGTGCCAGCAGCCCCCGGGACAGGGGCCGGGGGTACACCTTC,CASSPRDRGRGYTF
TRBJ1-5,NA,NA,TRBV7-2,TGTGCCAGCAGCCAAAGTGGGCTCAATCAGCCCCAGCATTTT,CASSQSGLNQPQHF
TRBJ1-4,NA,few,TRBV5-1,TGCGCCAGCAGCTTGGCCCCCGGGGGCGATGAAAAACTGTTTTTT,CASSLAPGGDEKLFF